What follows describes a single TCR beta chain. A single count supports this clone. The antigen it binds to is not known. Per-base qualities were not stored, and no clone one base away is much larger. The sample belongs to a study of T cell responses to AZD1222 COVID-19 vaccine (dated by TCRdb to 2020 to 2022). With regard to the full study: TCR sequencing covered fewer than 250 trial participants: 200 to 220 given two doses of AZD1222 and 26 given two doses of MenACWY control vaccine. Trial participants were enrolled by age into subgroups of 18-55, 56-69 and 70-plus years, and around 140, 26 and 57 TCR-sequenced participants, respectively, were included in these subgroups. Summary of the overall study and its limitations: In the small 56-69-year group, the increase in depth fell short of significance, most likely because of low power. Spike-specific TCR breadth and depth rose significantly after two AZD1222 doses compared with day 0 and with MenACWY recipients. The whole spike protein was spanned by vaccine-associated CD4 TCRs, and dominant responses were seen in regions 160-218 and 743-854. Conclusions about previously exposed vaccinees were limited because only a handful of AZD1222 recipients were SARS-CoV-2 seropositive at baseline. Reportedly, almost half of the unique spike-specific TCRs recognized epitopes lying outside the regions that are mutated in the B.1.351 and B.1.1.7 variants. Most participants were white British and females outnumbered males, and the authors suggested that clonal diversity may have been underestimated. No day 14 peak-response samples were available, so repertoires were characterized only after the peak T cell response.

Deletion took 2 bases off V and 0 bases off J, with a span of 22 bases between the germline ends. The germline V gene supplies CDR1 MGHRA and CDR2 YSYEKL. The CDR3 starts with the cysteine, ends with the phenylalanine, and has 19 residues. Only the CDR3 DNA is retained, 57 bases long and in frame from the first base. This specimen's time point label, per the study, means: baseline before first vaccination. Per the publication, the treatment or condition label means: meningococcal conjugate vaccine given as trial control. Vaccinee samples came from UK trials COV001 and COV002, including a single-blind randomized controlled phase 2/3 trial of AZD1222 (ChAdOx1 nCoV-19) in healthy adults. For TCRbeta chain sequencing, PBMC samples were collected from trial participants at day 0 and at day 28 after the second dose. The CDR3 regions of human TCRbeta chains were analyzed by immunosequencing. In the paper's pipeline: Repertoire TCRs were matched against a reference library of SARS-CoV-2-specific TCRs generated with the MIRA antigen-specificity platform. Breadth was defined as the fraction of unique TCRs that were SARS-CoV-2-associated. Depth was defined as the fraction of total T cells that were SARS-CoV-2-associated. Each spike-specific TCR was assigned to its reactive spike region and to a CD4 or CD8 class using the MIRA data. Log10-transformed breadth and depth values were compared by one-way ANOVA with Sidak's multiple comparisons tests. The immuneACCESS repertoire file appears here via TCRdb, limited to in-frame rearrangements. These files lack a portion of the clones; in checked studies, under half of the deficit traces to unresolved V genes, and the cause of the others is not known. That table gives V, J and clone size, and the DNA gave D and trimming. The sample table records around 160,000 clones; under 95% of these occur just once. The ten most abundant clones make up 2.8% of the sample.

The chain is assembled from TRBV4-1 and TRBJ1-2; TRBD1 might be the D gene, on 5 matching bases. The TCR sequence derives from an adult in good health. Source: peripheral blood, taken on day 0 of MenACWY control vaccination. The CDR3 reads CASSQTRGSTYLANYGYTF. The sequenced DNA: TGCGCCAGCAGCCAAACCCGGGGCAGTACTTATTTAGCTAACTATGGCTACACCTTC.